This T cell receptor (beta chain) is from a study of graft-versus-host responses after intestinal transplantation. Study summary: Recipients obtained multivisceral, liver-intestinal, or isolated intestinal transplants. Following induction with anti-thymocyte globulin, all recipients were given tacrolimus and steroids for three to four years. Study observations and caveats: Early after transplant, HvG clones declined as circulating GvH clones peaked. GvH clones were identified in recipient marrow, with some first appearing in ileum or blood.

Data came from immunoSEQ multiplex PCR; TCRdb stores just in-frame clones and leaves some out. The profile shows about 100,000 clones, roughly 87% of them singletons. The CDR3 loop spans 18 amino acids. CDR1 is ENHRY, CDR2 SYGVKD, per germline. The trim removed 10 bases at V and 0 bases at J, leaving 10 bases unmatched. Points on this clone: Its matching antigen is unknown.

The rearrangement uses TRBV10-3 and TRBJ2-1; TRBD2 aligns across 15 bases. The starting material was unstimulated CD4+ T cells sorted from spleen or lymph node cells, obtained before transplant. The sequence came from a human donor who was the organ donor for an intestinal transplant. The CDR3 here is CATKGRTSGGGSYNEQFF. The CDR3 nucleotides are TGTGCCACCAAGGGTCGGACTAGCGGGGGGGGCTCCTACAATGAGCAGTTCTTC.